This T cell receptor beta chain is from a study of OX40 agonist ivuxolimab in advanced cancers. Study-level information: The dose-escalation cohort had hepatocellular carcinoma, melanoma, renal cell or head and neck cancer.

TCRdb's copy holds only in-frame clones and misses some; the assay was immunoSEQ multiplex PCR. The profile shows roughly 19,000 clones, about 93% of them singletons. The CDR3 runs to 14 residues. Trimming took 4 bases from V and 5 from J; bases not matched to a gene: 2. Looked up from germline, CDR1 is ENHRY and CDR2 is SYGVKD. The receptor's source is an adult with an advanced solid tumor such as melanoma, head and neck, liver or kidney cancer. The chain employs TRBV10-3 and TRBJ2-1; TRBD1 agrees at 10 bases. Sequenced here: CD4+ or CD8+ T cells sorted from blood, sampled in a trial of the OX40 agonist ivuxolimab. In DNA form, the CDR3 reads TGTGCCATCAGTGGCGGACAGGGGGACAATGAGCAGTTCTTC. Amino acids: CAISGGQGDNEQFF.